A single sample gave rise to the 32 T cell receptor beta chains below, sequenced in a study of CD8 T cells in Susac syndrome. Random hexamers were used to reverse transcribe roughly 0.5 to 1 ug of RNA. TCRdb processed the immunoSEQ multiplex PCR reads anew with MiXCR; each CDR3 protein has one entry. Here the sample spans fewer than 80,000 distinct CDR3 sequences, around 94% being singletons. Sequencing input: CD8+ T cells from PBMCs. The receptor source for this set is a human donor with Susac syndrome.

V and J are TRBV9 and TRBJ1-6; no firm D call. CDR1 is SGDLS and CDR2 is YYNGEE in the germline V gene. CDR3 size: 11 residues. Trimming cost V 3 bases and J 14 bases, with 9 bases left between them. The CDR3 loop is CASSAGSSLHF. In nucleotides, the CDR3 is TGTGCCAGCAGCGCTGGATCATCCCTCCACTTT.

The chain uses TRBV4-1 and TRBJ2-2; 9 bases align to TRBD2. The germline gives CDR1 MGHRA, CDR2 YSYEKL. This CDR3 has 14 amino acids. V was clipped by 3 bases and J by 6 bases; unmatched bases: 2. This CDR3 reads CASSQRGGAGELFF. The CDR3 nucleotides are TGCGCCAGCAGCCAGCGGGGGGGTGCCGGGGAGCTGTTTTTT.

V and J are TRBV10-3 and TRBJ2-3; TRBD2 matches at 8 bases. V dropped 3 bases and J dropped 5; count of bases not matched to a gene: 4. The CDR3 extends over 14 amino acids. In germline, CDR1 is ENHRY, CDR2 SYGVKD. CDR3: CAISDGGGLDTQYF. The CDR3 DNA reads as TGTGCCATCAGTGACGGCGGGGGGTTAGATACGCAGTATTTT.

The chain links TRBV11-2 to TRBJ2-5; TRBD1 is a possible D gene (7 bases). The CDR3 has 15 residues. Germline lookup yields CDR1 SGHAT and CDR2 FQNNGV. Trimming removed 5 bases at V and 4 bases at J, with 17 bases between. The CDR3 loop is CASSPSPGGRETQYF. The CDR3 nucleotides are TGTGCCAGCAGCCCCTCGCCAGGGGGGAGAGAGACCCAGTACTTC. Combining the CDR3 with reference TRBV11-2 and TRBJ2-5 gives the whole variable domain EAGVAQSPRYKIIEKRQSVAFWCNPISGHATLYWYQQILGQGPKLLIQFQNNGVVDDSQLPKDRFSAERLKGVDSTLKIQPAKLEDSAVYLCASSPSPGGRETQYFGPGTRLLVL.

The chain recombines TRBV9 with TRBJ2-7; D is tentatively TRBD1 or TRBD2 (5 bases each). V lost 4 bases, J lost 6 bases, and 14 bases lay in between. Germline loops: CDR1 SGDLS, CDR2 YYNGEE. The CDR3 runs to 13 residues. The CDR3 DNA reads TGTGCCAGCAGCCTAGGGACCGGGACCGAGCAGTACTTC. As protein: CASSLGTGTEQYF.

The chain couples TRBV15 to TRBJ1-2, with D tentatively TRBD1 (5 bases). The germline gives CDR1 LNHNV, CDR2 YYDKDF (reference sequence). Trimming shortened V by 1 base and J by 6 bases, and 12 bases separated the two germline ends. CDR3 length equals 14 residues. CDR3 coding DNA: TGTGCCACCAGCAGAGCAGGGACCTCGAATGGCTACACCTTC. This translates into CATSRAGTSNGYTF.

The V and J genes are TRBV7-9 and TRBJ2-5; D is ambiguous. With 5 bases removed from V and 1 base from J, the gap between germline ends came to 17 bases. CDR3 length: 16 residues. In germline, CDR1 is SEHNR, CDR2 FQNEAQ (reference sequence). Written as DNA, the CDR3 is TGTGCCAGCAGCCGATCTGCTCGGAGTCCCCAAGAGACCCAGTACTTC. It encodes CASSRSARSPQETQYF.

The chain employs TRBV7-9 and TRBJ2-5; no definite D call. The CDR3 sequence is 14 residues long. Germline V gene lookup returns CDR1 SEHNR and CDR2 FQNEAQ (reference sequence). Trimming removed 5 bases from V and 5 bases from J, with 15 bases in between. As DNA, the CDR3 is TGTGCCAGCAGCCCCCCAATAGTAAAGGAGACCCAGTACTTC. Amino acid sequence: CASSPPIVKETQYF.

This chain joins TRBV20-1 and TRBJ2-7, with 9 nucleotides matching TRBD1. Germline assignment: CDR1 DFQATT and CDR2 SNEGSKA (reference sequence). Unmatched junction bases numbered 5, after V lost 6 bases and J lost 2 bases. CDR3 length: 13 residues. The CDR3 spells CSAPGQGPYEQYF. The CDR3 coding sequence is TGCAGTGCCCCGGGACAGGGTCCCTACGAGCAGTACTTC.

The J gene is TRBJ2-5, the V gene TRBV3-1; 10 bases align to TRBD2. Germline lookup yields CDR1 LGHDT and CDR2 YNNKEL (reference sequence). J lost 2 bases, V lost 0 bases, and 6 bases had no gene match. The CDR3 contains 17 residues. CDR3 sequence reads: CASSQEEAGGLQETQYF. In DNA, the CDR3 is TGTGCCAGCAGCCAAGAAGAAGCGGGGGGGCTTCAAGAGACCCAGTACTTC.

The chain uses TRBV4-3 and TRBJ2-3; D perhaps matches TRBD1 (6 bases). The germline gives CDR1 LGHNA, CDR2 YSLEER. V was trimmed by 3 bases and J by 3 bases, leaving 10 bases between them. This CDR3 has 14 residues. The chain's CDR3 is CASSQGAETDTQYF. As DNA, the CDR3 is TGCGCCAGCAGCCAGGGGGCAGAAACAGATACGCAGTATTTT.

This rearrangement joins TRBV27 to TRBJ1-5, with a possible D match to TRBD1 (5 bases). This CDR3 region has 15 residues. Germline CDR1 and CDR2: MNHEY and SMNVEV (reference sequence). Trimming removed 2 bases from V and 4 bases from J, with 12 bases in between. Here the CDR3 reads CASSLARGRNQPQHF. The CDR3 DNA follows: TGTGCCAGCAGTTTAGCTCGGGGGAGGAATCAGCCCCAGCATTTT.

The chain links TRBV6-6 to TRBJ2-5; D possibly uses TRBD1 or TRBD2 (5 bases each). V dropped 7 bases and J dropped 8 bases, with 14 bases sitting between them. The CDR3 sequence is 12 residues long. Germline V gene lookup returns CDR1 MNHNY and CDR2 SVGAGI (reference sequence). The CDR3 spells CASKGRLSTQYF. In DNA, the CDR3 is TGTGCCAGCAAGGGACGGCTCTCTACCCAGTACTTC.

The genes are TRBV11-2 and TRBJ2-1; 11 bases agree with TRBD2. V shed 6 bases and J 3 bases; nucleotides not matched to a gene: 10. This CDR3 spans 17 amino acids. Germline loops: CDR1 SGHAT, CDR2 FQNNGV. The CDR3 nucleotides are TGTGCCAGCAGAACCACCTCACTAGCGGGGGTCTACAATGAGCAGTTCTTC. Protein: CASRTTSLAGVYNEQFF.

The V and J genes are TRBV27 and TRBJ2-3, with TRBD2 matching 8 bases. Per the germline V gene, CDR1 is MNHEY and CDR2 is SMNVEV (reference sequence). V shed 7 bases and J 5 bases; nucleotides not matched to a gene: 5. This CDR3 comprises 13 residues. The CDR3 protein is CASKTSVGDTQYF. Written as DNA, the CDR3 is TGTGCCAGCAAGACTAGCGTAGGAGATACGCAGTATTTT.

The chain carries TRBV27 and TRBJ1-1; D not certain. The CDR3 totals 11 residues. V was clipped by 8 bases and J by 2 bases, with 6 bases between them. Germline V gives CDR1 MNHEY, CDR2 SMNVEV (reference sequence). The CDR3 DNA sequence: TGTGCCAGCTTCTACAACACTGAAGCTTTCTTT. Its protein is CASFYNTEAFF.

This clonotype was seen a single time. The gene calls are TRBV7-8 and TRBJ2-1; 7 bases align to TRBD1. Germline V gives CDR1 SGHVS, CDR2 FQNEAQ. The CDR3 runs to 12 residues. Trimming cost V 11 bases and J 5 bases; bases outside gene matches: 6. The CDR3 spells CAGQGVNNEQFF. The CDR3 DNA reads as TGTGCCGGGCAGGGGGTCAACAATGAGCAGTTCTTC.

This clonotype was counted once. The J gene is TRBJ1-2, the V gene TRBV3-1; 8 bases are a match to TRBD1. In germline, CDR1 is LGHDT, CDR2 YNNKEL (reference sequence). V was clipped by 3 bases and J by 3 bases; unmatched bases: 9. CDR3 length equals 16 residues. CDR3 region: CASSHSRTGHYYGYTF. CDR3 in DNA: TGTGCCAGCAGCCATTCAAGGACAGGGCACTACTATGGCTACACCTTC.

This chain links TRBV7-9 with TRBJ2-4; tentatively, D is TRBD1 (5 bases). Per germline, CDR1 SEHNR and CDR2 FQNEAQ (reference sequence). Trimming removed 6 bases at V and 1 base at J, with 7 bases between. This CDR3 has 13 residues. This CDR3 reads CASRTEAKNIQYF. The CDR3 coding sequence is TGTGCCAGCAGGACAGAGGCCAAAAACATTCAGTACTTC.

This clonotype was detected only a few times. The chain recombines TRBV27 with TRBJ2-3; D is undetermined. Germline V CDR1 and CDR2: MNHEY, SMNVEV (reference sequence). The CDR3 covers 14 residues. Trimming pared 3 bases from V and 3 bases from J, leaving 10 bases between. The CDR3 loop is CASSLNRGTDTQYF. Here the CDR3 DNA reads TGTGCCAGCAGTTTGAATCGAGGAACAGATACGCAGTATTTT.

This sequence joins TRBV9 and TRBJ2-1, with 9 positions matching TRBD2. Unmatched junction bases numbered 6, after V lost 4 bases and J lost 4 bases. CDR3 length equals 15 residues. Looked up from germline, CDR1 is SGDLS and CDR2 is YYNGEE. Here the CDR3 reads CASSPGLAPYNEQFF. CDR3 sequence (DNA): TGTGCCAGCAGCCCGGGACTAGCCCCTTACAATGAGCAGTTCTTC. Based on the CDR3 plus reference TRBV9 and TRBJ2-1, the full variable domain is DSGVTQTPKHLITATGQRVTLRCSPRSGDLSVYWYQQSLDQGLQFLIQYYNGEERAKGNILERFSAQQFPDLHSELNLSSLELGDSALYFCASSPGLAPYNEQFFGPGTRLTVL.

The genes are TRBV3-1 and TRBJ2-7; 10 nucleotides match TRBD1. J was trimmed by 2 bases and V by 3 bases; bases with no gene match: 7. From germline, CDR1 is LGHDT and CDR2 YNNKEL (reference sequence). This CDR3 is built from 16 residues. CDR3 coding DNA: TGTGCCAGCAGCCACCCGGAAGGACAGGGGGCCTACGAGCAGTACTTC. Translation: CASSHPEGQGAYEQYF.

This rearrangement joins TRBV7-8 to TRBJ2-1, with 8 bases lining up with TRBD1. Looked up from germline, CDR1 is SGHVS and CDR2 is FQNEAQ. After removal of 4 bases from V and 4 bases from J, the junction contained 3 bases not matched to a gene. CDR3 length equals 14 residues. The CDR3 here is CASSSDRGYNEQFF. CDR3 nucleotide sequence: TGTGCCAGCAGCTCCGACAGGGGATACAATGAGCAGTTCTTC. The full variable domain, its missing parts supplied by reference TRBV7-8 and TRBJ2-1, is GAGVSQSPRYKVAKRGQDVALRCDPISGHVSLFWYQQALGQGPEFLTYFQNEAQLDKSGLPSDRFFAERPEGSVSTLKIQRTQQEDSAVYLCASSSDRGYNEQFFGPGTRLTVL.

The CDR3 nucleotides are TGTGCCAGCAGTGAATGGAGGGGAAACGAGCAGTACTTC. This translates into CASSEWRGNEQYF. The chain carries TRBV25-1 and TRBJ2-7, with D maybe TRBD2 (6 bases). Trimming cost V 1 base and J 5 bases, with 9 bases left between them. The CDR3 runs to 13 residues. CDR1 is MGHDK and CDR2 is SYGVNS in the germline V gene.

The rearrangement links TRBV11-2 to TRBJ2-7; 11 bases map to TRBD1. V gave up 2 bases and J gave up 0 bases; unmatched junction bases: 3. The CDR3 loop spans 16 amino acids. Germline CDR1 reads SGHAT; CDR2 reads FQNNGV. The CDR3 region is CASSLIGQGASYEQYF. For the CDR3, the DNA is TGTGCCAGCAGCTTAATAGGACAGGGGGCCTCCTACGAGCAGTACTTC.

The CDR3 reads CASSLAGVGPNTEAFF. The CDR3 DNA sequence: TGTGCCAGTAGTCTTGCGGGAGTGGGCCCGAACACTGAAGCTTTCTTT. The V gene is TRBV19, the J gene TRBJ1-1; D gene ambiguous. CDR1 is LNHDA and CDR2 is SQIVND in the germline V gene (reference sequence). The CDR3 extends over 16 amino acids. Trimming cost V 5 bases and J 1 base, with 17 bases left between them.

This chain joins TRBV6-1 and TRBJ1-5; TRBD1 matches 12 bases. The CDR3 loop spans 18 amino acids. Germline V lookup: CDR1 MNHNS, CDR2 SASEGT. The junction had 8 bases not matched to a gene; V was cut back by 5 bases and J by 0 bases. DNA of the CDR3: TGTGCCAGCAGTCCCCGGGACAGGGGGCTCTCTAGCAATCAGCCCCAGCATTTT. This encodes CASSPRDRGLSSNQPQHF.

This chain connects TRBV24-1 to TRBJ1-2; unclear D gene. The V gene lost 0 bases and the J gene lost 7 bases, with 11 bases spanning the gap. The CDR3 has 14 residues. Germline lookup yields CDR1 KGHDR and CDR2 SFDVKD. The chain's CDR3 is CATSDLRQVGGYTF. The CDR3 region has the DNA TGTGCCACCAGTGATTTGCGCCAGGTCGGTGGCTACACCTTC.

The chain couples TRBV20-1 to TRBJ2-2; 7 bases map to TRBD1. Germline CDR1 is DFQATT and CDR2 is SNEGSKA (reference sequence). With 7 bases clipped from V and 7 bases from J, the junction kept 9 bases outside the gene matches. CDR3 size: 13 residues. This chain's CDR3 is CSVQGFFGGELFF. The CDR3 DNA sequence: TGCAGTGTACAGGGGTTTTTCGGCGGGGAGCTGTTTTTT.

The V and J genes are TRBV10-2 and TRBJ2-1; D gene ambiguous. Germline lookup yields CDR1 WSHSY and CDR2 SAAADI. Deletions cut 2 bases from V and 7 bases from J, with 6 bases between. This CDR3 spans 12 amino acids. CDR3 nucleotides: TGCGCCAGCAGTGAGCGGGTAAATGAGCAGTTCTTC. This sequence encodes CASSERVNEQFF.

DNA for the CDR3: TGTGCCAGCAGCCTCGTTAGCGGGTTAAGAAATGAGCAGTTCTTC. Its protein is CASSLVSGLRNEQFF. The chain has TRBV5-6 and TRBJ2-1, with TRBD2 identical over 7 bases. CDR1 SGHDT and CDR2 YYEEEE come from the germline V gene. Losses at the gene ends were 4 bases for V and 7 bases for J; bases not matched to a gene: 11. The CDR3 contains 15 residues.

This clonotype was seen once. The rearrangement links TRBV30 to TRBJ1-1; D uncertain. Germline V gives CDR1 GTSNPN, CDR2 SVGIG (reference sequence). This CDR3 is 12 amino acids long. V was pared by 1 base and J by 5 bases, with 8 bases between. The CDR3 DNA reads TGTGCCTGGAGTGCCGGGTATACTGAAGCTTTCTTT. As protein: CAWSAGYTEAFF.